This TCR beta chain was identified in a study of cytomegalovirus exposure and HLA in healthy donors. Study-wide points: In a later analysis, at a false discovery rate of 0.05, fewer than 20,000 TCR beta sequences matched HLA alleles. Earlier analysis found most TCR beta V segments productive about 87% or about 30% of the time. In a later analysis, an Asian-associated ancestry cluster reportedly showed fewer N-insertions than the roughly 730-donor mean.

Use of 60 Vbeta and 13 Jbeta primers characterized the PCR. Produced via immunoSEQ multiplex PCR; TCRdb's table is partial and in-frame only. Here the sample table reports 60,000 to 85,000 clones. About this clone: As yet, its antigen is unknown. One end of the junction does not line up with germline, which may come from a read error.

This CDR3 region has 14 residues. Germline V gene sequence: CDR1 SGHRS, CDR2 YFSETQ. Specimen: PBMCs. This sequence was found in a man aged 50 to 60 in good health and CMV-seropositive. J is TRBJ2-3 and V is TRBV5-1, with a tentative D call TRBD1 (5 bases). CDR3 protein: CASRLGQLSDTQYF. CDR3 DNA sequence: TGCGCCAGCAGATTGGGGCAGTTGTCGGATACGCAGTATTTT.